Sequencing of this T cell receptor (beta chain) was carried out in a study of T cells in localized non-small cell lung cancer. General study points: When the top 100 tumor clones were examined, a median about 60 of them also appeared in the adjacent lung, which was paired and uninvolved. Uninvolved adjacent lung showed higher T cell clonality than tumor.

To note about this clone: Its antigen remains unknown.

This table comes from immunoSEQ multiplex PCR, and its TCRdb copy is limited to in-frame clones, with some not included. The repertoire holds about 82,000 clones, 60% to 85% seen once, with roughly 21% in the top ten. The receptor comes from a man aged 40-75 years with stage II squamous cell lung carcinoma. The sample in question was PBMCs, obtained before any cancer treatment.

The CDR3: CASQQAERPYNSPLHF. CDR3 DNA sequence: TGTGCCAGCCAGCAGGCTGAGCGCCCCTATAATTCACCCCTCCACTTT. J is TRBJ1-6 and V is TRBV2; the D is unclear. Trimming took 8 bases from V and 2 from J, leaving 16 bases between them. The germline V gene has CDR1 SNHLY and CDR2 FYNNEI. The CDR3 covers 16 residues.